The following is a TCR beta chain sequence with its context. Its antigen remains unidentified. This table comes from immunoSEQ multiplex PCR, and its TCRdb copy is limited to in-frame clones, with some not included. The data show tens of thousands of clones, around 97% seen once. Unstimulated naive, memory, effector memory and TEMRA subsets underwent sequencing in a few donor pairs. The data derive from a study of siplizumab effects on memory and regulatory T cells. Overall study findings and caveats: The Treg-derived share of mappable alloreactive CD4+ clones averaged approximately 71% with siplizumab and 26.9% in controls. For siplizumab cultures, the suppressive function of their proliferating Tregs was not confirmed. Naive T cells apparently outstripped memory cells in diversity and seemed major alloresponse contributors.

The CDR3 loop spans 15 amino acids. The V end was cut by 6 bases, the J end by 1 base, with 15 bases between. CDR1 is GTSNPN, CDR2 SVGIG, per germline (reference sequence). This clonotype originated in a human donor in good health. Sequenced sample: naive CD8+ T cells sorted from blood. J is TRBJ1-4 and V is TRBV30; a weak D match, TRBD1 (5 bases). CDR3: CACCQGGGTNEKLFF. DNA for the CDR3: TGTGCCTGTTGCCAGGGTGGTGGAACTAATGAAAAACTGTTTTTT. The variable domain in full, completed from reference TRBV30 and TRBJ1-4, reads SQTIHQWPATLVQPVGSPLSLECTVEGTSNPNLYWYRQAAGRGLQLLFYSVGIGQISSEVPQNLSASRPQDRQFILSSKKLLLSDSGFYLCACCQGGGTNEKLFFGSGTQLSVL.